Listed below are T cell receptor beta chains from one sample, sequenced in a study of T-cell reconstitution after alpha-beta-depleted transplantation in children. MiXCR was run by TCRdb on the PCR reads, yielding one entry per CDR3 protein. The sample consists of about 27,000 distinct CDR3 sequences, roughly 6% of them appearing once. Sequences were derived from PBMCs, mostly from graft donor cells, sampled 180 days after TCRalphabeta/CD19-depleted stem cell transplant. These receptors were obtained from a male patient aged 10 to 17 who had a stem cell transplant for acute myeloid leukemia, so the T cells may come from the graft donor. The CDR3 runs from the conserved cysteine through the conserved F or W. Fields, in order: J gene, clone size, D gene, V gene, CDR3 protein, CDR3 DNA. A D gene is named only where the DNA matches it firmly. Each size is once, few, many, or a class for an expanded clone.

>TRBJ1-1|many|-|TRBV5-1
CASSLDLNTEAFF
TGCGCCAGCAGCTTGGATCTGAACACTGAAGCTTTCTTT
>TRBJ2-7|many|-|TRBV28
CASRARMTQDEQYF
TGTGCCAGCAGGGCCAGAATGACCCAGGACGAGCAGTACTTC
>TRBJ1-6|many|-|TRBV11-2
CASSLVGSGSISNSPLHF
TGTGCCAGCAGCTTAGTCGGGTCGGGGAGCATCTCGAATTCACCCCTCCACTTT
>TRBJ1-3|many|-|TRBV20-1
CSASSGFLSGNTIYF
TGCAGTGCTAGTTCCGGGTTCCTCTCTGGAAACACCATATATTTT
>TRBJ2-6|many|-|TRBV5-4
CASSAEGPGANVLTF
TGTGCCAGCAGCGCAGAGGGGCCCGGGGCCAACGTCCTGACTTTC
>TRBJ2-7|many|-|TRBV5-6
CASSFLPGQAYEQYF
TGTGCCAGCAGCTTCCTCCCGGGACAAGCCTACGAGCAGTACTTC
>TRBJ2-4|many|TRBD1|TRBV11-2
CASSLGRTGIKNIQYF
TGTGCCAGCAGCTTAGGACGGACAGGAATCAAAAACATTCAGTACTTC
>TRBJ2-1|medium-sized|TRBD1|TRBV5-1
CASSSGTGGNNEQFF
TGCGCCAGCAGTTCCGGGACAGGGGGCAACAATGAGCAGTTCTTC
>TRBJ2-1|many|TRBD2|TRBV7-2
CASSLELAGYNEQFF
TGTGCCAGCAGCTTAGAACTAGCGGGGTACAATGAGCAGTTCTTC
>TRBJ2-5|many|-|TRBV12-3/TRBV12-4
CASGLEWETQYF
TGTGCCAGCGGATTGGAATGGGAGACCCAGTACTTC